Following are 8 T cell receptor beta chains from one sample sequenced in a study of shared clonotypes between healthy human individuals. Method: immunoSEQ multiplex PCR; TCRdb's copy keeps in-frame clones and lacks some. The sample carries approximately 1,500,000 clones, 98% recorded once. The sample taken for sequencing was naive CD4+ T cells sorted from blood. The subset here: CD45RA+ positively selected. Every receptor here comes from a young man in good health.

This chain links TRBV5-6 with TRBJ2-1; D gene ambiguous. Germline CDR1 is SGHDT and CDR2 is YYEEEE. The CDR3 covers 12 residues. Trimming pared 5 bases from V and 10 bases from J, leaving 13 bases between. The CDR3 spells CASSVGREEQFF. CDR3 nucleotides: TGTGCCAGCAGTGTGGGAAGGGAAGAGCAGTTCTTC.

This sequence joins TRBV27 and TRBJ1-1; no reliable D call. Germline values: CDR1 MNHEY, CDR2 SMNVEV (reference sequence). V was shortened by 3 bases and J by 6 bases, with 14 bases between the two germline ends. This CDR3 contains 14 residues. DNA of the CDR3: TGTGCCAGCAGTTTTCTCTCTTCTGGGGCTGAAGCTTTCTTT. This translates into CASSFLSSGAEAFF.

The chain joins TRBV5-1 to TRBJ1-1; possibly TRBD1 for D (6 bases). The CDR3 has 17 residues. Trimming removed 4 bases at V and 4 bases at J, with 23 bases between. The germline V gene encodes CDR1 SGHRS and CDR2 YFSETQ. The CDR3 nucleotides are TGCGCCAGCAGCCTTGCCGAGGGGGGGCCCCGAGGCACTGAAGCTTTCTTT. Translated, it gives CASSLAEGGPRGTEAFF. The complete variable domain, with remaining parts taken from reference TRBV5-1 and TRBJ1-1, reads KAGVTQTPRYLIKTRGQQVTLSCSPISGHRSVSWYQQTPGQGLQFLFEYFSETQRNKGNFPGRFSGRQFSNSRSEMNVSTLELGDSALYLCASSLAEGGPRGTEAFFGQGTRLTVV.

This clone was observed a single time. The chain joins TRBV9 to TRBJ2-5; 7 nucleotides line up with TRBD1. The V and J ends lost 5 bases and 3 bases, in that order; junction bases with no gene match: 7. Germline V lookup: CDR1 SGDLS, CDR2 YYNGEE. The CDR3 is 14 amino acids. As DNA, the CDR3 is TGTGCCAGCAGTTTTACCGGGACAGAAGAGACCCAGTACTTC. Its translation: CASSFTGTEETQYF.

This clone was seen just once. The chain is built from TRBV2 and TRBJ1-2; no clear D gene. Germline V gene lookup returns CDR1 SNHLY and CDR2 FYNNEI. V was trimmed by 3 bases and J by 10 bases, leaving 15 bases between them. The CDR3 consists of 13 residues. The DNA for the CDR3 is TGTGCCAGCAGTGAGTTTCGGGAGTTTGCCTACACCTTC. Translated, it gives CASSEFREFAYTF.

The chain links TRBV5-1 to TRBJ2-2; D ambiguous. Trimming took 1 base from V and 4 from J, leaving 11 bases between them. The germline V gene has CDR1 SGHRS and CDR2 YFSETQ. The CDR3 extends over 15 amino acids. The DNA for the CDR3 is TGCGCCAGCAGCTTGTTGACCGGTTCCACCGGGGAGCTGTTTTTT. Its translation is CASSLLTGSTGELFF.

Points on this clone: The same CDR3 can be traced to other DNA sequences in this sample. V is TRBV19 and J is TRBJ1-5; D is unclear. The CDR3 extends over 15 amino acids. V dropped 1 base and J dropped 0 bases, with 7 bases sitting between them. CDR1 and CDR2 from the germline V gene are LNHDA and SQIVND (reference sequence). The CDR3 region is CASSIVAGSNQPQHF. Here the CDR3 DNA reads TGTGCCAGTAGTATAGTAGCGGGTAGCAATCAGCCCCAGCATTTT. The whole variable domain, remainder taken from reference TRBV19 and TRBJ1-5, is DGGITQSPKYLFRKEGQNVTLSCEQNLNHDAMYWYRQDPGQGLRLIYYSQIVNDFQKGDIAEGYSVSREKKESFPLTVTSAQKNPTAFYLCASSIVAGSNQPQHFGDGTRLSIL.

The rearrangement links TRBV12-5 to TRBJ2-2; D may be TRBD1 (6 bases). Trimming removed 5 bases from V and 0 bases from J, with 16 bases in between. CDR3 length: 17 residues. CDR1 and CDR2 from the germline V gene are LGHNT and FRNRAP. CDR3: CASGHGKGGSNTGELFF. CDR3 bases: TGTGCTAGTGGTCACGGAAAAGGGGGTTCGAACACCGGGGAGCTGTTTTTT.